The 9 T cell receptor beta chains reported below all come from one sample, sequenced in a study of T cells in Graves' hyperthyroidism and ophthalmopathy. From RNA transcripts, TCR beta CDR3 regions were amplified. In the first-round RT-PCR of the TCR CDR3, the HTBI primer set was used. One entry per CDR3 protein results from TCRdb running MiXCR on the multiplex PCR reads. The data contain about 560,000 distinct CDR3 sequences, under 60% of them singletons. Sequencing was done on a sample of peripheral blood or thyroid tissue (not recorded which). The receptors come from a woman under 30 with Graves' hyperthyroidism.

The chain recombines TRBV7-9 with TRBJ2-7, with 7 nucleotides matching TRBD1. Germline V gene data show CDR1 as SEHNR and CDR2 as FQNEAQ (reference sequence). Trimming at V came to 5 bases and at J to 3 bases, leaving 7 bases not matched to a gene. The CDR3 is 14 residues long. CDR3: CASSKDRTGYEQYF. The CDR3 region has the DNA TGTGCCAGCAGCAAGGACAGGACTGGCTACGAGCAGTACTTC.

This clonotype was seen ten or more times. The chain carries TRBV12-3 or TRBV12-4 and TRBJ1-6; D perhaps matches TRBD1 (5 bases). The CDR3 is 11 amino acids. Trimming pared 6 bases from V and 13 bases from J, leaving 10 bases between. CDR3 in amino acids: CASRKGSPLHF. The CDR3 nucleotides are TGTGCCAGCAGAAAGGGGTCGCCCCTCCACTTT.

V usage is TRBV29-1 and J usage is TRBJ1-5, with TRBD1 identical over 7 bases. V was pared by 7 bases and J by 0 bases, with 9 bases of the junction left unmatched. The V gene's germline CDR1 is SQVTM and CDR2 ANQGSEA. CDR3 length: 15 amino acids. The CDR3 coding sequence is TGCAGCGCTAGACAGGGTGGATATAGCAATCAGCCCCAGCATTTT. It codes for CSARQGGYSNQPQHF.

The chain employs TRBV24-1 and TRBJ2-7; the match to TRBD2 covers 7 bases. Germline V gives CDR1 KGHDR, CDR2 SFDVKD. The trim removed 3 bases at V and 6 bases at J, leaving 10 bases unmatched. This CDR3 is 15 amino acids long. CDR3 sequence reads: CATSDLAGEGSEQYF. In DNA form, the CDR3 reads TGTGCCACCAGTGATCTCGCGGGAGAGGGCTCCGAGCAGTACTTC.

This clonotype came up a few times. The chain's CDR3 is CASSQPTTETQYF. Here the CDR3 DNA reads TGTGCCAGCAGCCAACCGACTACAGAGACCCAGTACTTC. The rearrangement links TRBV3-1 to TRBJ2-5; D is perhaps TRBD2 (5 bases). Germline V gene data show CDR1 as LGHDT and CDR2 as YNNKEL (reference sequence). The length of the CDR3 is 13 residues. Trimming took off 2 bases at V and 4 bases at J, with 8 bases between the two ends.

This clonotype was recorded a few times. The chain uses TRBV6-6 and TRBJ2-7, with 11 bases aligning to TRBD2. Per the germline V gene, CDR1 is MNHNY and CDR2 is SVGAGI (reference sequence). The junction had 4 bases not matched to a gene; V was cut back by 6 bases and J by 3 bases. This CDR3 is 14 amino acids long. CDR3 sequence reads: CASRSLAGDYEQYF. In DNA, the CDR3 is TGTGCCAGCAGATCACTAGCGGGAGACTACGAGCAGTACTTC.

The V call is TRBV15, the J call TRBJ1-2; tentatively, D is TRBD1 (6 bases). The CDR3 loop spans 20 amino acids. Germline loops: CDR1 LNHNV, CDR2 YYDKDF (reference sequence). Trimming shortened V by 3 bases and J by 2 bases, and 28 bases separated the two germline ends. CDR3 sequence reads: CATSSQVWGTRKRSNYGYTF. In nucleotides, the CDR3 is TGTGCCACCAGCAGCCAAGTTTGGGGGACACGGAAAAGATCCAACTATGGCTACACCTTC.

This chain uses TRBV5-1 with TRBJ2-7, with 9 bases lining up with TRBD1. V dropped 1 base and J dropped 1; count of bases not matched to a gene: 6. This CDR3 spans 16 amino acids. Looked up from germline, CDR1 is SGHRS and CDR2 is YFSETQ. The CDR3: CASSLLPGQGSYEQYF. DNA of the CDR3: TGCGCCAGCAGCTTGCTCCCGGGACAGGGTTCCTACGAGCAGTACTTC.

The chain couples TRBV6-1 to TRBJ2-7; 10 bases match TRBD2. This CDR3 comprises 13 residues. Germline trimming cut 9 bases from V and 0 bases from J; bases unmatched to any gene: 2. Germline values: CDR1 MNHNS, CDR2 SASEGT. The CDR3 DNA follows: TGTGCCAGTGGGACTAGCGCCTCCTACGAGCAGTACTTC. This translates into CASGTSASYEQYF.